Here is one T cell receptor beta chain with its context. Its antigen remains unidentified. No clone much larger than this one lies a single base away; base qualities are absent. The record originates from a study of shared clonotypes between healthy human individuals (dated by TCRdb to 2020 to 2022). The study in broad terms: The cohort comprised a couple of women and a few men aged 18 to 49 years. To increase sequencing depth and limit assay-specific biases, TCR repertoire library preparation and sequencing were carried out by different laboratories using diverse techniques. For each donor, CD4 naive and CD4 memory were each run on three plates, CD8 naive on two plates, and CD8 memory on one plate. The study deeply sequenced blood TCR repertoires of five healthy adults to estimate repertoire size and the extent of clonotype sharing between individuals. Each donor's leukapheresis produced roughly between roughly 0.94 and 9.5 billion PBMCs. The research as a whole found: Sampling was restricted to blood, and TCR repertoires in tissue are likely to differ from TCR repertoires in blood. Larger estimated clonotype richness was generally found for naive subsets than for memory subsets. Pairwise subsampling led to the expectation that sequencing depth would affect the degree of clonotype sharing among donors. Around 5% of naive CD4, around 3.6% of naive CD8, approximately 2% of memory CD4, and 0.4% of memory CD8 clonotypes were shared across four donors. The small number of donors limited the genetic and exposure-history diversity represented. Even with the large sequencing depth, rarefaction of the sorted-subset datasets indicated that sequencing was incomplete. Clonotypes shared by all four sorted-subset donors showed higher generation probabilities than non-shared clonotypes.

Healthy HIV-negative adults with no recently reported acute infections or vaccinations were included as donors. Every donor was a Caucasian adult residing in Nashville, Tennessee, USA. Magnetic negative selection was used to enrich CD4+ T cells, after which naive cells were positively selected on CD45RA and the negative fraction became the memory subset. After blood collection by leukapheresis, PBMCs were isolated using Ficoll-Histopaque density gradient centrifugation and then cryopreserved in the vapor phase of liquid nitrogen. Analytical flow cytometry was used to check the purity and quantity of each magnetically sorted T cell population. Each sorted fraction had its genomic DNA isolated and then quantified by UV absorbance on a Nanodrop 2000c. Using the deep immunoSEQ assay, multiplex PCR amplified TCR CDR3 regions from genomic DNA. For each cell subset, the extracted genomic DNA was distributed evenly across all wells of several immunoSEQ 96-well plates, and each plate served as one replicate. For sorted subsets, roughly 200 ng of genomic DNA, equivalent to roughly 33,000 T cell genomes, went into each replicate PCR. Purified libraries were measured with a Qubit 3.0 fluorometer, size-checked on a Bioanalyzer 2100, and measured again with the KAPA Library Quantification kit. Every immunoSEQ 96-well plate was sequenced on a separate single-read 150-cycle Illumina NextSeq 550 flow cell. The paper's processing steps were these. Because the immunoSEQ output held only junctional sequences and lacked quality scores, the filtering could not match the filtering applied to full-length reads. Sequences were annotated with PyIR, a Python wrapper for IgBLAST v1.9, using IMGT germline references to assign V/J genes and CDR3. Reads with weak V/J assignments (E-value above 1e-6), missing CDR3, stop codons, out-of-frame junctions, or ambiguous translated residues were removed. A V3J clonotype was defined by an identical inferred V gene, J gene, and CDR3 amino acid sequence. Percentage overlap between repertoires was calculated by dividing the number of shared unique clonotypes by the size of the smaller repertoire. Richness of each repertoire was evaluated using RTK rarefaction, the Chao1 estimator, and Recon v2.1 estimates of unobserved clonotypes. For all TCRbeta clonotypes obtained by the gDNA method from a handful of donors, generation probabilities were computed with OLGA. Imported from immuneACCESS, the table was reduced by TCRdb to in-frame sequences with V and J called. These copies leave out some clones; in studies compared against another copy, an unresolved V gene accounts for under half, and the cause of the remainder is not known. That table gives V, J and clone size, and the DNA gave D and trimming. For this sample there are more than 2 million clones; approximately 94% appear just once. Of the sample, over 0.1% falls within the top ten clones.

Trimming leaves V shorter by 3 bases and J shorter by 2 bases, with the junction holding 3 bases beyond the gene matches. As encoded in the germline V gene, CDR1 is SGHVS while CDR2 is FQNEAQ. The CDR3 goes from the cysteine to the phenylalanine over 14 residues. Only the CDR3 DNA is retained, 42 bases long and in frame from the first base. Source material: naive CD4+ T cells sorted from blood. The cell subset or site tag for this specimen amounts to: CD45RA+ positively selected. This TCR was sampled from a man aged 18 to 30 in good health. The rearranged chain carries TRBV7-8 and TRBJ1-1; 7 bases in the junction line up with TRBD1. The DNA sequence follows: TGTGCCAGCAGCTTCCGGGACAGCAACACTGAAGCTTTCTTT. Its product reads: CASSFRDSNTEAFF. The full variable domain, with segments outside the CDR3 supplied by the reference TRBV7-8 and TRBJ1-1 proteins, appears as GAGVSQSPRYKVAKRGQDVALRCDPISGHVSLFWYQQALGQGPEFLTYFQNEAQLDKSGLPSDRFFAERPEGSVSTLKIQRTQQEDSAVYLCASSFRDSNTEAFFGQGTRLTVV.